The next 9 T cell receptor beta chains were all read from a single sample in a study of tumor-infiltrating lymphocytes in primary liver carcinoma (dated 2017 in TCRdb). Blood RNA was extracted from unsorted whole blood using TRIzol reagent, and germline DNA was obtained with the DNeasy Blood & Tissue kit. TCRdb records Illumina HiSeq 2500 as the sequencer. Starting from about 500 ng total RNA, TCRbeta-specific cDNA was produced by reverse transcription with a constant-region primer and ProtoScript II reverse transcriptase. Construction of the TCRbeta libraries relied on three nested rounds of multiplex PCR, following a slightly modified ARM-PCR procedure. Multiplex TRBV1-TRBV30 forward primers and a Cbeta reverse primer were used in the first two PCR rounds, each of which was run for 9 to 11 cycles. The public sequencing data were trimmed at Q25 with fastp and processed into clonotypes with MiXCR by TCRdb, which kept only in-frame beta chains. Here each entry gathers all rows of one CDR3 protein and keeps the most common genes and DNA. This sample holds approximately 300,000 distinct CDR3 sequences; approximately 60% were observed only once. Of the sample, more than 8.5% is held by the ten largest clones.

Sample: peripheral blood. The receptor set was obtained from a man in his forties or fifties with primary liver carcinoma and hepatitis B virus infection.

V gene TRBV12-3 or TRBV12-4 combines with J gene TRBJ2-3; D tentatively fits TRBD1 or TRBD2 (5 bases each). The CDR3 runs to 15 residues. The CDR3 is CVSSLGPSATDTQYF. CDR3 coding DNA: TGTGTCAGTAGTTTGGGACCTTCAGCCACAGATACGCAGTATTTT.

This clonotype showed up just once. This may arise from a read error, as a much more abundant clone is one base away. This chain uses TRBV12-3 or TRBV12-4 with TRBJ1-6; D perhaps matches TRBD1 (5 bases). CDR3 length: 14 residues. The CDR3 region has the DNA TGTGCCAGCAGCTTGGGAGGGGCTAATTCACCCCTCCAATTT. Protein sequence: CASSLGGANSPLQF.

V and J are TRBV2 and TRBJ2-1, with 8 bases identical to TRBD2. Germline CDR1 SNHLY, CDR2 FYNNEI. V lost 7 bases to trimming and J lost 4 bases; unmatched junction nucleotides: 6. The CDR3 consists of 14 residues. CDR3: CASKRTSTYNEQFF. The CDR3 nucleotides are TGTGCCAGCAAACGGACTAGCACGTACAATGAGCAGTTCTTC.

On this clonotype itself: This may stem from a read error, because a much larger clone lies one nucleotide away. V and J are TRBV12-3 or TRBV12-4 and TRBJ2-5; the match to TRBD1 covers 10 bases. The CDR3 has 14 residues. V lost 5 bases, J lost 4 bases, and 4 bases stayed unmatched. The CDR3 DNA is TGTGCCAGCAGTCCTGGGACAGGGGTAGAGACCCAGTACTTC. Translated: CASSPGTGVETQYF.

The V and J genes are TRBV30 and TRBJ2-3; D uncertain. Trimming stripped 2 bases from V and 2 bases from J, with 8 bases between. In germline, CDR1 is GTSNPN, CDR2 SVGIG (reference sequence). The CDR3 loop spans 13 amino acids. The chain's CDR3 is CAWSLALTDTQYF. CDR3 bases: TGTGCCTGGAGTCTGGCCCTCACAGATACGCAGTATTTT.

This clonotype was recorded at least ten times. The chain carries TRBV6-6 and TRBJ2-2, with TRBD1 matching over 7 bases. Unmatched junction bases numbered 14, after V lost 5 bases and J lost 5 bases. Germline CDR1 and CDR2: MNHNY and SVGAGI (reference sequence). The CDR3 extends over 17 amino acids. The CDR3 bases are TGTGCCAGCAGTCCAACCCACAGGGGCATGGGTACCGGGGAGCTGTTTTTT. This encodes CASSPTHRGMGTGELFF.

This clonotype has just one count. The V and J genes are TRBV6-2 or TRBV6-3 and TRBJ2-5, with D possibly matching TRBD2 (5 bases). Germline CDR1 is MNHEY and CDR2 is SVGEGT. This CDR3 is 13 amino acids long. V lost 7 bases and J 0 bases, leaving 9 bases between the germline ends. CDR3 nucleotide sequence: TGTGCCAGCAAAGAGGGAGACCAAGAGACCCAGTACTTC. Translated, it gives CASKEGDQETQYF.

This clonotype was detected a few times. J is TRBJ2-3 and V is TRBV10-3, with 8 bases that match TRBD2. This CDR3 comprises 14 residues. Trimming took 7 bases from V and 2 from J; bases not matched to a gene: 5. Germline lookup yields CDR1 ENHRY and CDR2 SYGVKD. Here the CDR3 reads CAITELAVTDTQYF. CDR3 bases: TGTGCCATCACCGAACTAGCGGTCACAGATACGCAGTATTTT.

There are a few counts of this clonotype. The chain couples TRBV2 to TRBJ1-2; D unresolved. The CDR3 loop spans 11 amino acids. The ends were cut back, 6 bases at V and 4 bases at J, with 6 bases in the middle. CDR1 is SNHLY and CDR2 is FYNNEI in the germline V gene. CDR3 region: CASSGRYGYTF. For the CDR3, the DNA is TGTGCCAGCAGCGGTCGCTATGGCTACACCTTC.